The 18 T cell receptor beta chains below come from one sample, sequenced in a study of technical replicates of blood from a handful of donors. Only in-frame clones appear in the TCRdb table, and some are missing; sequencing was by immunoSEQ multiplex PCR. This sample has just over 15,000 clones; 65% to 85% occur once, and the top ten carry under 15%. The material sequenced was PBMCs. The receptors here all came from a human donor in good health.

The chain recombines TRBV28 with TRBJ2-2; 9 bases line up with TRBD1. CDR3 size: 14 residues. Trimming took 6 bases from V and 7 from J; bases not matched to a gene: 6. Germline CDR1 and CDR2: MDHEN and SYDVKM. The CDR3 reads CASSRTGDGGELFF. CDR3 nucleotide sequence: TGTGCCAGCAGCCGGACAGGGGATGGCGGGGAGCTGTTTTTT.

The rearrangement uses TRBV9 and TRBJ2-1; TRBD2 might be the D (5 bases). The V end lost 3 bases, the J end lost 8 bases, and 12 bases lay between the germline ends. The CDR3 is made up of 13 amino acids. Germline lookup yields CDR1 SGDLS and CDR2 YYNGEE. The CDR3 DNA follows: TGTGCCAGCAGCGGAACTAGTCTGTATGAGCAGTTCTTC. This sequence encodes CASSGTSLYEQFF.

This clone came up a few times. This chain uses TRBV4-1 with TRBJ1-1; 8 bases match TRBD1. The CDR3 spans 13 residues. Trimming cost V 7 bases and J 4 bases; bases outside gene matches: 5. The germline V gene encodes CDR1 MGHRA and CDR2 YSYEKL. The CDR3 bases are TGCGCCAGCAAACAGGGGGGGGGCACTGAAGCTTTCTTT. This sequence encodes CASKQGGGTEAFF.

The chain employs TRBV7-9 and TRBJ2-7; weak D call: TRBD2 (6 bases). The CDR3 has 15 residues. V gave up 1 base and J gave up 1 base, with 11 bases separating them. The germline CDR1 and CDR2 sequences are SEHNR and FQNEAQ (reference sequence). The CDR3: CASSLGAGTSYEQYF. The DNA of the CDR3 is TGTGCCAGCAGCTTAGGGGCCGGGACTTCCTACGAGCAGTACTTC.

The V gene is TRBV7-9, the J gene TRBJ1-1, with TRBD1 identical over 7 bases. After removal of 2 bases from V and 11 bases from J, the junction contained 8 bases not matched to a gene. Germline assignment: CDR1 SEHNR and CDR2 FQNEAQ (reference sequence). This CDR3 region has 13 residues. CDR3 sequence: CASSLPTGSGAFF. DNA of the CDR3: TGTGCCAGCAGCTTACCGACAGGGTCTGGGGCTTTCTTT.

The count of this clone is one. The V and J genes are TRBV5-1 and TRBJ1-2; 9 bases agree with TRBD1. Germline assignment: CDR1 SGHRS and CDR2 YFSETQ. V dropped 3 bases and J dropped 7; count of bases not matched to a gene: 4. The CDR3 totals 13 residues. CDR3 nucleotides: TGCGCCAGCAGCTCACAGGGGGCGTCTGGCTACACCTTC. Translated, it gives CASSSQGASGYTF.

The rearrangement joins TRBV18 to TRBJ2-1, with 10 positions matching TRBD1. Germline CDR1 and CDR2: KGHSH and LQKENI. The CDR3 is 15 amino acids. V gave up 4 bases and J gave up 4 bases; unmatched junction bases: 4. In DNA form, the CDR3 reads TGTGCCAGCTCACTAGGACAGGGGGAATACAATGAGCAGTTCTTC. Protein: CASSLGQGEYNEQFF.

The sample holds one count of this clone. This rearrangement joins TRBV7-8 to TRBJ2-5, with a possible D match to TRBD2 (5 bases). Germline V gene sequence: CDR1 SGHVS, CDR2 FQNEAQ. CDR3 length: 15 amino acids. The germline V and J ends were trimmed by 4 bases and 3 bases, with 15 bases remaining between them. The CDR3 DNA follows: TGTGCCAGCAGCTCCAACGCCGGGGTAAAAGAGACCCAGTACTTC. Its translation is CASSSNAGVKETQYF.

The chain is built from TRBV30 and TRBJ1-4; 7 bases map to TRBD1. The V segment lost 2 bases and the J segment 8 bases; nucleotides outside the gene matches: 8. Germline assignment: CDR1 GTSNPN and CDR2 SVGIG (reference sequence). The CDR3 loop spans 14 amino acids. This chain's CDR3 is CAWSSKTGEEKLFF. DNA of the CDR3: TGTGCCTGGAGTTCTAAAACAGGGGAAGAAAAACTGTTTTTT.

The chain is built from TRBV6-1 and TRBJ1-3, with TRBD1 as a possible D gene (6 bases). The CDR3 totals 15 residues. V was cut by 8 bases and J by 2 bases, with 16 bases left in between. The germline CDR1 and CDR2 sequences are MNHNS and SASEGT. The CDR3 nucleotides are TGTGCCAGCCTAGGGGGAGCAACGACTGGAAACACCATATATTTT. Its translation: CASLGGATTGNTIYF.

This sequence joins TRBV30 and TRBJ2-5; no clear D. V dropped 5 bases and J dropped 5 bases, with 18 bases sitting between them. Germline values: CDR1 GTSNPN, CDR2 SVGIG (reference sequence). The CDR3 contains 14 residues. In DNA form, the CDR3 reads TGTGCCTGGGGTGGGGTGAGATTGAGGGAGACCCAGTACTTC. Translation gives CAWGGVRLRETQYF.

This clone has more than one count but fewer than ten. The CDR3 nucleotides read TGTGCCAGCAGCCCGGAAGCGGACAAAAACATTCAGTACTTC. Translation gives CASSPEADKNIQYF. The J gene is TRBJ2-4, the V gene TRBV9, with D tentatively TRBD2 (5 bases). Between the trimmed V and J ends, which lost 4 bases and 3 bases, there was a span of 11 bases. The CDR3 extends over 14 amino acids. Germline lookup yields CDR1 SGDLS and CDR2 YYNGEE.

The chain uses TRBV19 and TRBJ1-1, with a weak D call TRBD1 (6 bases). With 3 bases removed from V and 1 base from J, the gap between germline ends came to 9 bases. CDR1 is LNHDA, CDR2 SQIVND, per germline (reference sequence). The CDR3 is 14 residues long. CDR3 DNA sequence: TGTGCCAGTAGTATGGGACATCAGAACACTGAAGCTTTCTTT. Encoded protein: CASSMGHQNTEAFF.

This clone is a singleton in its sample. J is TRBJ2-7 and V is TRBV9; TRBD2 agrees at 9 bases. Germline CDR1 is SGDLS and CDR2 is YYNGEE. Trimming removed 0 bases from V and 2 bases from J; junction bases left unmatched: 3. The CDR3 has 15 residues. CDR3 amino acids: CASSVEAGGAYEQYF. The CDR3 DNA follows: TGTGCCAGCAGCGTAGAGGCGGGAGGGGCCTACGAGCAGTACTTC.

The J gene is TRBJ2-7, the V gene TRBV19; the D is unclear. Germline V gene lookup returns CDR1 LNHDA and CDR2 SQIVND (reference sequence). V gave up 7 bases and J gave up 5 bases, with 9 bases separating them. The CDR3 extends over 11 amino acids. CDR3 in amino acids: CASTNGNEQYF. CDR3 coding DNA: TGTGCCAGTACAAACGGTAACGAGCAGTACTTC.

The rearrangement links TRBV6-6 to TRBJ1-1; D perhaps matches TRBD1 (5 bases). The germline V and J ends were trimmed by 2 bases and 5 bases, with 12 bases remaining between them. This CDR3 contains 14 residues. Germline V gene lookup returns CDR1 MNHNY and CDR2 SVGAGI (reference sequence). The CDR3 loop is CASSYQVGGTEAFF. The CDR3 region has the DNA TGTGCCAGCAGTTACCAGGTGGGGGGAACTGAAGCTTTCTTT.

The chain has TRBV2 and TRBJ2-7; 9 bases align to TRBD1. The J segment lost 6 bases and the V segment lost 6 bases, leaving 9 bases of the junction unmatched. The germline CDR1 and CDR2 sequences are SNHLY and FYNNEI. The CDR3 length is 14 residues. The CDR3 reads CASRPGQGLLEQYF. The CDR3 DNA reads as TGTGCCAGCAGACCGGGACAGGGCCTCCTCGAGCAGTACTTC.

The rearrangement links TRBV10-3 to TRBJ2-5; D perhaps matches TRBD1 (6 bases). Germline CDR1 and CDR2: ENHRY and SYGVKD. The CDR3 is 14 amino acids. Trimming stripped 5 bases from V and 4 bases from J, with 14 bases between. CDR3 sequence: CAISPRDNLETQYF. The DNA for the CDR3 is TGTGCCATCAGTCCCCGGGACAATTTAGAGACCCAGTACTTC.